A selection of T cell receptor beta chains follows, all from one sample in a study of vaccination effects on CD4 cells after COVID-19. The antigens of these receptors remain unknown. TCRdb's table, derived via immunoSEQ multiplex PCR, lists solely in-frame clones and lacks some. This table has roughly 19,000 clones, approximately 70% appearing once. The sequencing used CD4+ T cells from PBMCs cultured with HCoV-NL63 spike peptides, collected before COVID-19 vaccination. The origin of the receptors is a human donor who received a COVID-19 vaccine. Each CDR3 is given with its conserved first and last residue. D genes are given only for firm matches. Clone size is given for some rows only: seen once, a few or many times, or a class if the clone is expanded.

clone_size: few; v_call: TRBV5-6; j_call: TRBJ2-5; d_call: .; cdr3_nt: TGTGCCAGCAGCTTGAGGACGGCTCAAGAGACCCAGTACTTC; cdr3_aa: CASSLRTAQETQYF
clone_size: .; v_call: TRBV14; j_call: TRBJ1-2; d_call: .; cdr3_nt: TGTGCCAGCAGCCAAGCCCTACCAGGTGGGAGGGACTATGGCTACACCTTC; cdr3_aa: CASSQALPGGRDYGYTF
clone_size: .; v_call: TRBV5-1; j_call: TRBJ2-1; d_call: .; cdr3_nt: TGCGCCAGCAGCTTGGTGGGGGGCCTAGGACCCTACAATGAGCAGTTCTTC; cdr3_aa: CASSLVGGLGPYNEQFF
clone_size: .; v_call: TRBV6-5; j_call: TRBJ2-2; d_call: .; cdr3_nt: TGTGCCAGCAGTTACCGGGGGGCCGGCGCCGGGGAGCTGTTTTTT; cdr3_aa: CASSYRGAGAGELFF
clone_size: .; v_call: TRBV7-2; j_call: TRBJ1-1; d_call: .; cdr3_nt: TGTGCCAGCAGCTTGAGGGGGAAGAACACTGAAGCTTTCTTT; cdr3_aa: CASSLRGKNTEAFF
clone_size: .; v_call: TRBV24-1; j_call: TRBJ2-1; d_call: .; cdr3_nt: TGTGCCACCAGTGATTTGCGGTTCGGGGGTCGTAATGAGCAGTTCTTC; cdr3_aa: CATSDLRFGGRNEQFF
clone_size: few; v_call: TRBV7-6; j_call: TRBJ1-6; d_call: .; cdr3_nt: TGTGCCAGCAGCTTAGATGCGGCGGTGAAATCACCCCTCCACTTT; cdr3_aa: CASSLDAAVKSPLHF
clone_size: .; v_call: TRBV7-8; j_call: TRBJ1-5; d_call: TRBD1; cdr3_nt: TGTGCCAGCGAGTCCGGGACAGGAACATATTCGCCCCAGCATTTT; cdr3_aa: CASESGTGTYSPQHF
clone_size: .; v_call: TRBV6-5; j_call: TRBJ2-1; d_call: .; cdr3_nt: TGTGCCAGCAATAGGTTCGATGGGCGCGATGAGCAGTTCTTC; cdr3_aa: CASNRFDGRDEQFF
clone_size: .; v_call: TRBV19; j_call: TRBJ1-1; d_call: .; cdr3_nt: TGTGCCAGTAGTATCGGACAGACCTACACTGAAGCTTTCTTT; cdr3_aa: CASSIGQTYTEAFF
clone_size: .; v_call: TRBV7-7; j_call: TRBJ2-1; d_call: .; cdr3_nt: TGTGCCAGCAGCTTAAGCAGGGCAGCAATCTACAATGAGCAGTTCTTC; cdr3_aa: CASSLSRAAIYNEQFF
clone_size: .; v_call: TRBV24-1; j_call: TRBJ2-1; d_call: TRBD2; cdr3_nt: TGTGCCACCAGCCCGCGGACTAGCGGGGCATACAATGAGCAGTTCTTC; cdr3_aa: CATSPRTSGAYNEQFF
clone_size: .; v_call: TRBV18; j_call: TRBJ2-2; d_call: .; cdr3_nt: TGTGCCAGCTCCCCGTCGTCCGGGACCGGGGAGCTGTTTTTT; cdr3_aa: CASSPSSGTGELFF
clone_size: .; v_call: TRBV5-1; j_call: TRBJ2-2; d_call: .; cdr3_nt: TGCGCCAGCAGCTTGGCTGGAACGGGAAACACCGGGGAGCTGTTTTTT; cdr3_aa: CASSLAGTGNTGELFF
clone_size: .; v_call: TRBV5-4; j_call: TRBJ1-5; d_call: .; cdr3_nt: TGTGCCAGCAGCTTGGATGGGGGGGCTTCTAATCAGCCCCAGCATTTT; cdr3_aa: CASSLDGGASNQPQHF
clone_size: .; v_call: TRBV20-1; j_call: TRBJ1-1; d_call: .; cdr3_nt: TGCAGTGCTAGTCCCCACACTGAAGCTTTCTTT; cdr3_aa: CSASPHTEAFF
clone_size: .; v_call: TRBV5-8; j_call: TRBJ1-3; d_call: .; cdr3_nt: TGTGCCAGCAGCTTGCCGGTAGGCCATGGAAACACCATATATTTT; cdr3_aa: CASSLPVGHGNTIYF
clone_size: .; v_call: TRBV7-6; j_call: TRBJ2-7; d_call: .; cdr3_nt: TGTGCCAGCAGCTTAGCGTCGTGGCGGGACAACACCTACGAGCAGTACTTC; cdr3_aa: CASSLASWRDNTYEQYF
clone_size: .; v_call: TRBV6-8; j_call: TRBJ2-1; d_call: .; cdr3_nt: TGTGCCAGCAGTTACTCAGGGTATCGCTCCAGAACTAGCTACAACTACAATGAGCAGTTCTTC; cdr3_aa: CASSYSGYRSRTSYNYNEQFF
clone_size: few; v_call: TRBV19; j_call: TRBJ2-7; d_call: .; cdr3_nt: TGTGCCAGTAGTGAACAGGGAGCATCCTACGAGCAGTACTTC; cdr3_aa: CASSEQGASYEQYF
clone_size: .; v_call: TRBV11-2; j_call: TRBJ2-1; d_call: .; cdr3_nt: TGTGCCAGCAGCACACCCCTGGGGGTCTATGAGCAGTTCTTC; cdr3_aa: CASSTPLGVYEQFF
clone_size: few; v_call: TRBV27; j_call: TRBJ1-1; d_call: .; cdr3_nt: TGTGCCAGCTTCGTTAAGGGGACAAACACTGAAGCTTTCTTT; cdr3_aa: CASFVKGTNTEAFF
clone_size: .; v_call: TRBV6-5; j_call: TRBJ2-3; d_call: TRBD2; cdr3_nt: TGTGCCAGCGCGCGGGGGGTTAGCACAGATACGCAGTATTTT; cdr3_aa: CASARGVSTDTQYF
clone_size: .; v_call: TRBV5-4; j_call: TRBJ1-1; d_call: .; cdr3_nt: TGTGCCAGCAGCTTAGGGGTCACTGAAGCTTTCTTT; cdr3_aa: CASSLGVTEAFF
clone_size: .; v_call: TRBV21-1; j_call: TRBJ2-5; d_call: .; cdr3_nt: TGTGCCAGCAGCAAACTCGCTCCAGGGGGCATGGAGACCCAGTACTTC; cdr3_aa: CASSKLAPGGMETQYF
clone_size: .; v_call: TRBV29-1; j_call: TRBJ2-5; d_call: .; cdr3_nt: TGCAGCGTTGGTAAGGGCAATAGGAAAGAGACCCAGTACTTC; cdr3_aa: CSVGKGNRKETQYF
clone_size: .; v_call: TRBV14; j_call: TRBJ2-5; d_call: TRBD1; cdr3_nt: TGTGCCAGCAGCCCGAGGACAGGGGAAGAGACCCAGTACTTC; cdr3_aa: CASSPRTGEETQYF
clone_size: .; v_call: TRBV5-5; j_call: TRBJ2-3; d_call: TRBD1; cdr3_nt: TGTGCCAGCAGCTTGCTGGCCGGACAGGGTGTGGATACGCAGTATTTT; cdr3_aa: CASSLLAGQGVDTQYF
clone_size: .; v_call: TRBV7-2; j_call: TRBJ2-7; d_call: .; cdr3_nt: TGTGCCAGCAGCTTAACAGGGACGGGGTACGAGCAGTACTTC; cdr3_aa: CASSLTGTGYEQYF
clone_size: few; v_call: TRBV7-9; j_call: TRBJ2-7; d_call: .; cdr3_nt: TGTGCCAGCAGCCCCAGGGGCTACGAGCAGTACTTC; cdr3_aa: CASSPRGYEQYF
clone_size: .; v_call: TRBV12-5; j_call: TRBJ2-3; d_call: .; cdr3_nt: TGTGCTAGTGGTTTGGGGCGGGAAGAGGCTACGCAGTATTTT; cdr3_aa: CASGLGREEATQYF
clone_size: .; v_call: TRBV29-1; j_call: TRBJ2-1; d_call: .; cdr3_nt: TGCAGCGCACAGACTGACTCCTACAATGAGCAGTTCTTC; cdr3_aa: CSAQTDSYNEQFF
clone_size: .; v_call: TRBV18; j_call: TRBJ1-1; d_call: .; cdr3_nt: TGTGCCAGCTCACCATCGGGAATGAACACTGAAGCTTTCTTT; cdr3_aa: CASSPSGMNTEAFF
clone_size: .; v_call: TRBV10-1; j_call: TRBJ2-3; d_call: .; cdr3_nt: TGCGCCAGCAGTGAGTCGGGGGGAAGGGATACGCAGTATTTT; cdr3_aa: CASSESGGRDTQYF
clone_size: few; v_call: TRBV5-6; j_call: TRBJ2-3; d_call: TRBD1; cdr3_nt: TGTGCCAGCAGCGCCTACGGACAGGGCACAGATACGCAGTATTTT; cdr3_aa: CASSAYGQGTDTQYF
clone_size: .; v_call: TRBV4-2; j_call: TRBJ1-1; d_call: TRBD1; cdr3_nt: TGTGCCAGCAGCCAGGGAGGACAGGGGGCAGGTGAAGCTTTCTTT; cdr3_aa: CASSQGGQGAGEAFF
clone_size: few; v_call: TRBV6-1; j_call: TRBJ1-2; d_call: .; cdr3_nt: TGTGCCAGCAGTGAAGATTTCACAGACTATGGCTACACCTTC; cdr3_aa: CASSEDFTDYGYTF
clone_size: .; v_call: TRBV6-5; j_call: TRBJ2-5; d_call: TRBD1; cdr3_nt: TGTGCCAGCAGTCCTCCCGGGACAGATGAGACCCAGTACTTC; cdr3_aa: CASSPPGTDETQYF
clone_size: .; v_call: TRBV5-8; j_call: TRBJ2-5; d_call: TRBD2; cdr3_nt: TGTGCCAGCAGCCGGGGACTAGCGGGGATTATGCAAGAGACCCAGTACTTC; cdr3_aa: CASSRGLAGIMQETQYF
clone_size: .; v_call: TRBV24-1; j_call: TRBJ1-1; d_call: .; cdr3_nt: TGTGCCACCAGTAGCGCAGGGCCAAACACTGAAGCTTTCTTT; cdr3_aa: CATSSAGPNTEAFF
clone_size: few; v_call: TRBV4-2; j_call: TRBJ2-5; d_call: TRBD1; cdr3_nt: TGTGCCAGCAGCCCGTATTTTCCGGGACAGGACCAAGAGACCCAGTACTTC; cdr3_aa: CASSPYFPGQDQETQYF
clone_size: .; v_call: TRBV10-3; j_call: TRBJ1-2; d_call: .; cdr3_nt: TGTGCCATCCCAGACTGGGGGGCCTATGGCTACACCTTC; cdr3_aa: CAIPDWGAYGYTF
clone_size: .; v_call: TRBV18; j_call: TRBJ2-3; d_call: TRBD2; cdr3_nt: TGTGCCAGCTCACGGAGCGGGGGTTTAGATACGCAGTATTTT; cdr3_aa: CASSRSGGLDTQYF
clone_size: .; v_call: TRBV12-3/TRBV12-4; j_call: TRBJ2-2; d_call: .; cdr3_nt: TGTGCCAGCAGTCTCGTGGATCGCGGGGAGCTGTTTTTT; cdr3_aa: CASSLVDRGELFF